This TCR beta chain was recovered during a study of blood T cell repertoires in COVID-19. Authors' processing steps: Scientists estimated how many nucleated cells there were by amplifying reference gene primers. The table came from immunoSEQ multiplex PCR; TCRdb's copy has only in-frame clones and leaves some out. V and J calls and clone size come straight from that table; D and trimming were deduced from the DNA. The sample contains 150,000 to 200,000 clones, 65% to 80% of which appear only once. CDR3 length: 14 amino acids. Per germline, CDR1 LGHDT and CDR2 YNNKEL (reference sequence). V lost 3 bases to trimming and J lost 6 bases; unmatched junction nucleotides: 1.

This sequence was found in a man aged 55 to 70 with acute or convalescent COVID-19. Material: peripheral blood. This chain connects TRBV3-1 (or the pseudogene TRBV3-2) to TRBJ2-1; 11 positions match TRBD2. CDR3 region: CASSHSGGANEQFF. CDR3 bases: TGTGCCAGCAGCCATAGCGGGGGGGCCAATGAGCAGTTCTTC.